This T cell receptor (beta chain) was sequenced in a study of blood T cell repertoires in COVID-19. Across the whole study: Samples of COVID-19 (acute and convalescent) were obtained from the United States, Italy and Spain.

Method: immunoSEQ multiplex PCR; TCRdb's copy keeps in-frame clones and lacks some. The repertoire includes approximately 20,000 clones, 75% to 90% of them detected once, and 3.2% sits in the top ten. CDR1 and CDR2 (germline): SGHRS, YFSETQ. The CDR3 covers 18 residues. Trimming stripped 4 bases from V and 8 bases from J, with 28 bases between. The sequence derives from a human donor in a cohort sampled during active COVID-19. The chain joins TRBV5-1 to TRBJ1-3; TRBD1 is a possible D gene (5 bases). Sequences were obtained from peripheral blood. The CDR3 is CASSESPGGGVWEDTIYF. CDR3 bases: TGCGCCAGCAGCGAGTCTCCCGGCGGGGGAGTTTGGGAGGACACCATATATTTT. The full variable domain, rest sourced from reference TRBV5-1 and TRBJ1-3, is KAGVTQTPRYLIKTRGQQVTLSCSPISGHRSVSWYQQTPGQGLQFLFEYFSETQRNKGNFPGRFSGRQFSNSRSEMNVSTLELGDSALYLCASSESPGGGVWEDTIYFGEGSWLTVV.